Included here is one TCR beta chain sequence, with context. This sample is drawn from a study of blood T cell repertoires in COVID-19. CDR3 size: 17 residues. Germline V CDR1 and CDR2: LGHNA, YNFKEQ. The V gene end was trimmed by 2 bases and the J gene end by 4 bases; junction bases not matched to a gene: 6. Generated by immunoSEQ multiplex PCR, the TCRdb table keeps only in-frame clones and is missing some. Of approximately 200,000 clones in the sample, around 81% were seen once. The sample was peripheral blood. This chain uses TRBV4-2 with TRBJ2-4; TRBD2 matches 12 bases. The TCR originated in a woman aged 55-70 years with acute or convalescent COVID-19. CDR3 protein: CASSQRTSGDYKNIQYF. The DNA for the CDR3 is TGTGCCAGCAGCCAACGGACTAGCGGGGACTATAAAAACATTCAGTACTTC.